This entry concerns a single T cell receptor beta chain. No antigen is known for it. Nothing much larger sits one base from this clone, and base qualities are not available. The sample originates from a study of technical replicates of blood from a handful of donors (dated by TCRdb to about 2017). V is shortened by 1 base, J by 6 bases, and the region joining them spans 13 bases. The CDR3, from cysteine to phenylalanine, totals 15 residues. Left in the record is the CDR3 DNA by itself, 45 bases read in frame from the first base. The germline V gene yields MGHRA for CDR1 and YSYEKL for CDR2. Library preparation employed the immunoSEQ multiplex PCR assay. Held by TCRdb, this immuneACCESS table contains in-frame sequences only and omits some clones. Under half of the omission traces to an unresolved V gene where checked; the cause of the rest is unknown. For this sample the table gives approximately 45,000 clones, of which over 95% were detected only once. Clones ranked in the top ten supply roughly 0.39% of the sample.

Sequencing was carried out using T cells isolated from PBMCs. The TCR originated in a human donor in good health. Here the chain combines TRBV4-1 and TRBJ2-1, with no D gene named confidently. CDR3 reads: CASSQGISGRNEQFF. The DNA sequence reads TGCGCCAGCAGCCAAGGAATCTCCGGTCGCAATGAGCAGTTCTTC.